The entry that follows covers one T cell receptor (beta chain) sequence. Its antigen is as yet unknown. The record originates from a study of T cell responses to AZD1222 COVID-19 vaccine. Findings and caveats of the study: The donor group comprised mostly white British people and more females; the analysis possibly underestimated clonal diversity. There were repertoire samples only from the period after the peak T cell response.

Only in-frame clones appear in the TCRdb table, and some are missing; sequencing was by immunoSEQ multiplex PCR. The sample holds 110,000 to 150,000 clones; 92% are singletons and the top ten take 2.5% to 4%. Per the germline V gene, CDR1 is SGHAT and CDR2 is FQNNGV. Trimming cost V 0 bases and J 4 bases, with 13 bases left between them. This CDR3 contains 17 residues. The sequencing used peripheral blood, collected 28 days after the second AZD1222 dose. V gene TRBV11-2 combines with J gene TRBJ1-6; D gene unclear. The receptor was derived from an adult who received the AZD1222 COVID-19 vaccine. The CDR3 DNA is TGTGCCAGCAGCTTAGATACGGTCGTCAGATATAATTCACCCCTCCACTTT. This codes for CASSLDTVVRYNSPLHF.